These 18 T cell receptor beta chains were sequenced from one sample in a study of T cell responses to AZD1222 COVID-19 vaccine. TCRdb keeps only in-frame clones here, not all; method: immunoSEQ multiplex PCR. The table records 100,000 to 150,000 clones, about 87% of them present only once. The starting material was peripheral blood, obtained on day 0 of AZD1222 vaccination. The source is an adult in good health.

This clone was recorded once. The chain's CDR3 is CAISDGTGRNQPQHF. CDR3 sequence (DNA): TGTGCCATCAGTGACGGGACAGGGAGGAATCAGCCCCAGCATTTT. The chain couples TRBV10-3 to TRBJ1-5, with TRBD1 identical over 9 bases. Germline V lookup: CDR1 ENHRY, CDR2 SYGVKD. The CDR3 covers 15 residues. V lost 3 bases, J lost 4 bases, and 4 bases stayed unmatched.

The rearrangement uses TRBV21-1 and TRBJ1-1; TRBD1 is the table's D call, not checked against the DNA. TRBV21-1 is reported as a pseudogene. There are 19 residues in the CDR3. The CDR3 protein is CASRKGQDKRLPVNTEAFF. CDR3 in DNA: TGTGCCAGCAGGAAGGGGCAGGACAAGCGCTTACCGGTAAACACTGAAGCTTTCTTT.

This sequence joins TRBV3-1 (or the pseudogene TRBV3-2) and TRBJ2-1, with D perhaps matching TRBD1 (6 bases). The V end was cut by 0 bases, the J end by 9 bases, with 12 bases between. Germline lookup yields CDR1 LGHDT and CDR2 YNNKEL (reference sequence). The CDR3 has 14 amino acids. CDR3 bases: TGTGCCAGCAGCCAAGATCCAGGGGACGTTGAGCAGTTCTTC. This translates into CASSQDPGDVEQFF.

Only a few counts were recorded for this clone. The chain uses TRBV7-8 and TRBJ2-2; D gene uncertain. Germline V CDR1 and CDR2: SGHVS, FQNEAQ. CDR3 length: 14 amino acids. V dropped 4 bases and J dropped 6 bases, with 12 bases sitting between them. The CDR3 spells CASSSLLSAGELFF. The CDR3 DNA reads TGTGCCAGCAGCTCACTCCTTAGTGCCGGGGAGCTGTTTTTT.

V gene TRBV29-1 combines with J gene TRBJ1-1; no definite D call. The CDR3 loop spans 12 amino acids. Germline-derived CDR1 and CDR2 are SQVTM and ANQGSEA. Deletions cut 3 bases from V and 0 bases from J, with 5 bases between. The CDR3 here is CSVDDLNTEAFF. As DNA, the CDR3 is TGCAGCGTTGATGACCTGAACACTGAAGCTTTCTTT.

This clone appeared a single time. CDR3 coding DNA: TGCGCCAGCAGCCAAGCTCCGGCAGGACACCGCTCCTACGAGCAGTACTTC. Amino acid sequence: CASSQAPAGHRSYEQYF. V and J are TRBV4-1 and TRBJ2-7; TRBD1 might be the D (5 bases). Germline CDR1 MGHRA, CDR2 YSYEKL. This CDR3 has 17 amino acids. Trimming cost V 1 base and J 0 bases, with 16 bases left between them.

The chain is built from TRBV3-1 (or the pseudogene TRBV3-2) and TRBJ1-4; 8 bases fit TRBD1. With V trimmed by 5 bases and J by 8 bases, 7 bases remained unmatched. Germline CDR1 is LGHDT and CDR2 is YNNKEL (reference sequence). The CDR3 runs 14 residues. For the CDR3, the DNA is TGTGCCAGCAGCGGGACAGGAGGAAGCGAAAAACTGTTTTTT. Protein: CASSGTGGSEKLFF.

J is TRBJ1-4 and V is TRBV12-3 or TRBV12-4; D may be TRBD1 (5 bases). The CDR3 extends over 12 amino acids. With 10 bases removed from V and 6 bases from J, the gap between germline ends came to 12 bases. The CDR3 here is CATGRGDEKLFF. The CDR3 DNA reads as TGTGCCACCGGGCGGGGGGATGAAAAACTGTTTTTT.

Of note for this clone: This same CDR3 is encoded by further DNA sequences in the sample. In DNA form, the CDR3 reads TGTGCCAGCAGCCAAGGGGGAGCGGGCGGGGAGCTGTTTTTT. It yields the protein CASSQGGAGGELFF. The V call is TRBV3-1 (or the pseudogene TRBV3-2), the J call TRBJ2-2, with D perhaps matching TRBD2 (6 bases). Germline CDR1 reads LGHDT; CDR2 reads YNNKEL (reference sequence). The CDR3 length is 14 residues. V lost 1 base, J lost 7 bases, and 10 bases lay in between.

The chain couples TRBV9 to TRBJ1-6; D possibly corresponds to TRBD1 (5 bases). This CDR3 has 15 residues. Germline CDR1 and CDR2: SGDLS and YYNGEE. The V and J ends lost 2 bases and 6 bases respectively, with 12 bases between them. The CDR3 here is CASSVQDISNSPLHF. CDR3 nucleotide sequence: TGTGCCAGCAGCGTGCAGGACATAAGTAATTCACCCCTCCACTTT.

This chain uses TRBV5-1 with TRBJ2-5; the D gene is possibly TRBD2 (5 bases). With 7 bases removed from V and 6 bases from J, the gap between germline ends came to 16 bases. CDR1 SGHRS and CDR2 YFSETQ come from the germline V gene. This CDR3 comprises 13 residues. The CDR3 here is CASSARGGQTQYF. CDR3 bases: TGCGCCAGCTCCGCCCGGGGTGGACAGACCCAGTACTTC.

The chain uses TRBV28 and TRBJ1-2, with D perhaps matching TRBD1 (5 bases). This CDR3 is built from 16 residues. V shed 5 bases and J shed 3 bases, with 19 bases lying between them. Germline CDR1 and CDR2: MDHEN and SYDVKM. This CDR3 reads CASSLPGRGVDYGYTF. CDR3 bases: TGTGCCAGCAGTCTCCCCGGGCGGGGGGTCGACTATGGCTACACCTTC.

This chain connects TRBV12-3 or TRBV12-4 to TRBJ1-2; D remains unclear. The CDR3 consists of 12 residues. V shed 5 bases and J shed 7 bases, with 11 bases lying between them. CDR3 DNA sequence: TGTGCCAGCAGTCCCGTTGTGGGTGGCTACACCTTC. Protein product: CASSPVVGGYTF.

The V and J genes are TRBV5-1 and TRBJ1-1, with TRBD1 identical over 8 bases. Looked up from germline, CDR1 is SGHRS and CDR2 is YFSETQ. V lost 1 base, J lost 8 bases, and 13 bases stayed unmatched. This CDR3 has 16 residues. CDR3 residues: CASSLRVGQGQIEAFF. For the CDR3, the DNA is TGCGCCAGCAGCTTGCGGGTCGGACAGGGCCAAATCGAAGCTTTCTTT. Drawing the rest from reference TRBV5-1 and TRBJ1-1, the complete variable domain is KAGVTQTPRYLIKTRGQQVTLSCSPISGHRSVSWYQQTPGQGLQFLFEYFSETQRNKGNFPGRFSGRQFSNSRSEMNVSTLELGDSALYLCASSLRVGQGQIEAFFGQGTRLTVV.

The chain recombines TRBV2 with TRBJ1-1; 9 bases agree with TRBD1. The germline CDR1 and CDR2 sequences are SNHLY and FYNNEI. V shed 3 bases and J 4 bases; nucleotides not matched to a gene: 3. This CDR3 spans 14 amino acids. The CDR3 coding sequence is TGTGCCAGCAGTGACGGACAGGGGTTCACTGAAGCTTTCTTT. Its translation is CASSDGQGFTEAFF.

The CDR3 loop is CSVRDRGPDTQYF. CDR3 nucleotide sequence: TGCAGCGTCCGGGACAGGGGCCCGGATACGCAGTATTTT. This sequence joins TRBV29-1 and TRBJ2-3, with 10 bases fitting TRBD1. Germline lookup yields CDR1 SQVTM and CDR2 ANQGSEA. After removal of 6 bases from V and 6 bases from J, the junction contained 6 bases not matched to a gene. The CDR3 consists of 13 residues.

The chain employs TRBV5-1 and TRBJ1-1; no clear D gene. The V gene lost 0 bases and the J gene lost 3 bases, with 0 bases spanning the gap. The CDR3 contains 11 residues. CDR1 and CDR2 (germline): SGHRS, YFSETQ. CDR3 bases: TGCGCCAGCAGCTTGGACACTGAAGCTTTCTTT. This sequence encodes CASSLDTEAFF.

The chain links TRBV9 to TRBJ2-7; 7 nucleotides line up with TRBD2. Germline lookup yields CDR1 SGDLS and CDR2 YYNGEE. The CDR3 runs 16 residues. V dropped 0 bases and J dropped 5; count of bases not matched to a gene: 11. CDR3 residues: CASSVEGPGGFNEQYF. CDR3 in DNA: TGTGCCAGCAGCGTAGAAGGCCCGGGGGGTTTCAACGAGCAGTACTTC.